This TCR beta chain was profiled in a study of control samples from healthy donors and cancer patients. Produced via immunoSEQ multiplex PCR; TCRdb's table is partial and in-frame only. The sample includes about 100,000 clones, roughly nine tenths of them seen just once. V was clipped by 5 bases and J by 7 bases, with 18 bases between them. The germline CDR1 and CDR2 sequences are SGHDT and YYEEEE. This CDR3 has 14 residues. The source material was blood. This clonotype was sampled from a woman younger than 35 in good health. The J gene is TRBJ1-1, the V gene TRBV5-6, with D unclear. The CDR3 bases are TGTGCCAGCAGACCTAACCCCATCCCCAGTGAAGCTTTCTTT. Translating it yields CASRPNPIPSEAFF.